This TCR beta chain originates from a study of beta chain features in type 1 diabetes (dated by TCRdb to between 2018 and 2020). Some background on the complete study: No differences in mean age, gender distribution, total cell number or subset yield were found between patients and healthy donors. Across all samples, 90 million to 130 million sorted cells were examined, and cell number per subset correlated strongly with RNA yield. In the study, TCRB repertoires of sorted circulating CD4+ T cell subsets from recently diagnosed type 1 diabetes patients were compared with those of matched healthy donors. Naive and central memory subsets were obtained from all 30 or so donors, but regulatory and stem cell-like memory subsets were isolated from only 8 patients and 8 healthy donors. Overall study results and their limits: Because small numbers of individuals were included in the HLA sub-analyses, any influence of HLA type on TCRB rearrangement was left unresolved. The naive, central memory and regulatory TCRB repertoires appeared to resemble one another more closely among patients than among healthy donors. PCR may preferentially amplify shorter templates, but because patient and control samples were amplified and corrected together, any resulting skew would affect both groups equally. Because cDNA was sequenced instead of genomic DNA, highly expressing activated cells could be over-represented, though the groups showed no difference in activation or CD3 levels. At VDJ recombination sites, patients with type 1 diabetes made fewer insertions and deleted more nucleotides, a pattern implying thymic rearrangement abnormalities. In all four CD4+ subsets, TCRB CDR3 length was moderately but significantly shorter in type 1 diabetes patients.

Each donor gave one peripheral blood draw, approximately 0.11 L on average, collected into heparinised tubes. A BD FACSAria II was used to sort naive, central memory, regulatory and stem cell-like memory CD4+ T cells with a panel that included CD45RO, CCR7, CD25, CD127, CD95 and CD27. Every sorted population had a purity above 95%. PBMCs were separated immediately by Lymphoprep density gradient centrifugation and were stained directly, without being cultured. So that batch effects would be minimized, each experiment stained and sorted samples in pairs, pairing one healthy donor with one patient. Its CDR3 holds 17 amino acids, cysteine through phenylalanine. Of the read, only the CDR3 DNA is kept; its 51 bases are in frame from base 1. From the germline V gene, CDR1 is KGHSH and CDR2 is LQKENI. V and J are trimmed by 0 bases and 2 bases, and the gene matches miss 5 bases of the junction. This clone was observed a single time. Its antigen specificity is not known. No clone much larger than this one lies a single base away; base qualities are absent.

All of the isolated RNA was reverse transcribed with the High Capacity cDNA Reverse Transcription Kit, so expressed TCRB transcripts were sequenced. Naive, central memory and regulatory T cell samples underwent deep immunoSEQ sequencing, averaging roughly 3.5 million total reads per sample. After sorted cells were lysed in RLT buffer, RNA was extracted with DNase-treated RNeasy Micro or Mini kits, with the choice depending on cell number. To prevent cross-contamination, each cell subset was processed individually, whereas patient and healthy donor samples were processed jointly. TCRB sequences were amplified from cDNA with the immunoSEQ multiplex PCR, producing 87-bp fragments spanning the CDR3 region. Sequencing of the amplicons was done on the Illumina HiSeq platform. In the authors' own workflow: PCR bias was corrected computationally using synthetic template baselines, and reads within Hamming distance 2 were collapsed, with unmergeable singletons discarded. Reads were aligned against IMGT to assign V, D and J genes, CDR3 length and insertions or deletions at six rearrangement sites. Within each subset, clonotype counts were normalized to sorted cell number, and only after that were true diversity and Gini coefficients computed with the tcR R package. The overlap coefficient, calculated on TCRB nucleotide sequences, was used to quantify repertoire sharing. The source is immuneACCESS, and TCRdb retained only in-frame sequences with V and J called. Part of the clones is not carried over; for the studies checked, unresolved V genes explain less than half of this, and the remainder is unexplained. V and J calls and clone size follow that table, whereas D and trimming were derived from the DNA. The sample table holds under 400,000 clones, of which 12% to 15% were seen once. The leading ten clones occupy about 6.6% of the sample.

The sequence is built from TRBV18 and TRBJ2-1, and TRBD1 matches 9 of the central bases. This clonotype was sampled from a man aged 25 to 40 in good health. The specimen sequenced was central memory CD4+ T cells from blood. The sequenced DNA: TGTGCCAGCTCACCACCGGGACAGGGAATCACCTACAATGAGCAGTTCTTC. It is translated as CASSPPGQGITYNEQFF.